Listed below are T cell receptor beta chains from one sample, sequenced in a study of cutaneous CD30+ T cell lymphoproliferative disorder and hepatitis E. The table came from immunoSEQ multiplex PCR; TCRdb's copy has only in-frame clones and leaves some out. The table has 7,000 to 9,500 clones, 74% seen once. The sequenced material came from blood. These receptors were obtained from a human donor with a cutaneous T cell lymphoproliferative disorder associated with hepatitis E virus. Each CDR3 is given with its conserved first and last residue. D genes are given only for firm matches. Not all rows give a size; the values are once, few, many and, for expanded clones, a class.

J gene,V gene,clone size,D gene,CDR3 DNA,CDR3 protein
TRBJ2-3,TRBV28,-,TRBD2,TGTGCCAGCACTCTCCAGTTTAAATTTGGTAGCGGGGGGGACACAGATACGCAGTATTTT,CASTLQFKFGSGGDTDTQYF
TRBJ2-7,TRBV27,few,-,TGTGCCAGCAGTTCTTCCCGTGGGATCGAGCTCTACGAGCAGTACTTC,CASSSSRGIELYEQYF
TRBJ2-2,TRBV18,-,TRBD2,TGTGCCAGCTCACCTGCTAGCGGAACCACCGGGGAGCTGTTTTTT,CASSPASGTTGELFF
TRBJ2-5,TRBV6-5,-,-,TGTGCCAGCAGCCCTCAGGGGGGAGAGACCCAGTACTTC,CASSPQGGETQYF
TRBJ1-2,TRBV29-1,few,-,TGCAGCGTTGATGGAGGCAGGGCTGACTATGGCTACACCTTC,CSVDGGRADYGYTF
TRBJ2-3,TRBV6-5,-,-,TGTGCCAGCAGACCGCTTATTCGGGCCACAGATACGCAGTATTTT,CASRPLIRATDTQYF
TRBJ2-3,TRBV19,-,TRBD2,TGTGCCAGTAGTACAAGGGTAGGGCTAGCGGGAGATACGCAGTATTTT,CASSTRVGLAGDTQYF
TRBJ1-5,TRBV19,-,-,TGTGCCAGTCGCCCGGGACAAGATAACAGCAATCAGCCCCAGCATTTT,CASRPGQDNSNQPQHF
TRBJ2-3,TRBV6-1,-,-,TGTGCCAGTATACTAGCTACGGCAGATACGCAGTATTTT,CASILATADTQYF
TRBJ1-1,TRBV27,few,TRBD1,TGTGCCAGCACCGCACGACAGGGGTCCTCTGAAGCTTTCTTT,CASTARQGSSEAFF
TRBJ1-1,TRBV7-6,-,-,TGTGCCAGCAGCCCGGGGACCTTGAAGAGCGGGAACACTGAAGCTTTCTTT,CASSPGTLKSGNTEAFF
TRBJ2-1,TRBV10-2,-,TRBD2,TGCGCCAGCAGTGAGCGGACTAGCGGTCACAATGAGCAGTTCTTC,CASSERTSGHNEQFF
TRBJ1-1,TRBV5-6,-,-,TGTGCCAGCAGCCCCCAGGGTCCCACTGAAGCTTTCTTT,CASSPQGPTEAFF
TRBJ1-4,TRBV15,-,-,TGTGCCACCAGCAGAACGCTGACAACCTACTCTGGGGAAAAACTGTTTTTT,CATSRTLTTYSGEKLFF
TRBJ1-2,TRBV7-9,-,-,TGTGCCAGCAACGCTGCGTCGGAGTTCGAGGATGGCTACACCTTC,CASNAASEFEDGYTF
TRBJ1-3,TRBV1,few,-,TGCACCAAAGAACCGTGGACAGGGACGGGAAACACCATATATTTT,CTKEPWTGTGNTIYF
TRBJ2-7,TRBV4-3,-,-,TGCGCCAGCAGCCAAGCCCGAAACTACGAGCAGTACTTC,CASSQARNYEQYF
TRBJ2-2,TRBV27,once,TRBD2,TGTGCCAGCAGTCTCTTAGCGGGAGCCAACGGGGAGCTGTTTTTT,CASSLLAGANGELFF
TRBJ2-2,TRBV7-2,few,-,TGTGCCAGCAGCTTAGAAAGGGCGGCTCCCCTGGCCACCGGGGAGCTGTTTTTT,CASSLERAAPLATGELFF
TRBJ2-7,TRBV21-1,-,-,TGTGCCAGCAGCAAAGGTGGGAGGAACGCCCACGAGCAGTACTTC,CASSKGGRNAHEQYF
TRBJ1-5,TRBV20-1,few,-,TGCAGTGCTAGGGCCGGGGAGCCCCAGCATTTT,CSARAGEPQHF
TRBJ2-5,TRBV11-2,-,-,TGTGCCAGCAGCTACTCAAAGGGGCCCCAAGAGACCCAGTACTTC,CASSYSKGPQETQYF
TRBJ1-2,TRBV7-9,-,TRBD1,TGTGCCAGCAGCTTAGAGACAGGGGTAGACTTC,CASSLETGVDF
TRBJ1-3,TRBV7-9,-,-,TGTGCCAGCAGCTCCCCGGGCCTGTACTCTGGAAACACCATATATTTT,CASSSPGLYSGNTIYF
TRBJ1-1,TRBV27,-,-,TGTGCCAGCAGTTTGGTTGGATTTATGAACACTGAAGCTTTCTTT,CASSLVGFMNTEAFF
TRBJ2-1,TRBV4-3,-,TRBD2,TGCGCCAGCAGCTCCTCCCGGACTAGCGGGGTATACAATGAGCAGTTCTTC,CASSSSRTSGVYNEQFF
TRBJ1-1,TRBV6-5,few,-,TGTGCCAGCAGTTACTCAGGCAGAGAAGCTTTCTTT,CASSYSGREAFF
TRBJ1-5,TRBV15,-,TRBD1,TGTGCCACCAGCATCACCCGATTGGACAGGAATCAGCCCCAGCATTTT,CATSITRLDRNQPQHF
TRBJ1-2,TRBV19,-,TRBD1,TGTGCCAGTATGCCCCAGGGGGGTAACTATGGCTACACCTTC,CASMPQGGNYGYTF
TRBJ2-5,TRBV2,few,-,TGTGCCAGCCACGGATTCCAGGGGAAAGAGACCCAGTACTTC,CASHGFQGKETQYF
TRBJ1-2,TRBV10-3,-,-,TGTGCCATCAGTGAGTCACTGTGGGGTGGCTACACCTTC,CAISESLWGGYTF
TRBJ1-2,TRBV7-9,-,TRBD1,TGTGTTTTGGGCGACAGGGACTATGGCTACACCTTC,CVLGDRDYGYTF
TRBJ2-3,TRBV11-2,-,-,TGTGCCAGCAGCTCACGTACCGGGACTGCTACGCAGTATTTT,CASSSRTGTATQYF
TRBJ2-1,TRBV27,-,TRBD1,TGTGCCAGCAGTTTAAGACAGGGTATCGTGCAGTTCTTC,CASSLRQGIVQFF
TRBJ1-4,TRBV7-2,-,-,TGTGCCAGCAGCTTAGTGACCGGGGCCGATGAAAAACTGTTTTTT,CASSLVTGADEKLFF
TRBJ2-7,TRBV4-3,-,TRBD1,TGCGCCAGCAGCCAAGTAAGGACAGGGGTCTACGAGCAGTACTTC,CASSQVRTGVYEQYF
TRBJ1-1,TRBV28,once,-,TGTGCCAGCAGTTCCCGGACGTTGAACACTGAAGCTTTCTTT,CASSSRTLNTEAFF
TRBJ2-7,TRBV27,-,TRBD1,TGTGCCAGCAGTTCCCCGGGACAGGGCTACTACGAGCAGTACTTC,CASSSPGQGYYEQYF
TRBJ1-4,TRBV2,-,-,TGTGCCAGCAGTTATACTAATGAAAAACTGTTTTTT,CASSYTNEKLFF
TRBJ2-3,TRBV7-2,-,-,TGTGCCAGCAGCTCAGGGAGTATCAACACAGATACGCAGTATTTT,CASSSGSINTDTQYF
TRBJ2-3,TRBV29-1,-,TRBD2,TGCAGCGCGAGCCAAGCGGGGGGGCTAGATACGCAGTATTTT,CSASQAGGLDTQYF
TRBJ1-6,TRBV5-8,-,-,TGTGCCAGCAGCTTGGGTCAGTTGAATTCACCCCTCCACTTT,CASSLGQLNSPLHF
TRBJ2-1,TRBV9,-,-,TGTGCCAGCAGCGTAAACTGGGGGCGGGGCAATGAGCAGTTCTTC,CASSVNWGRGNEQFF
TRBJ2-1,TRBV15,-,TRBD2,TGTGCCACCAGCAGAGCGGAATGGACTAGCCAGTTCTTC,CATSRAEWTSQFF